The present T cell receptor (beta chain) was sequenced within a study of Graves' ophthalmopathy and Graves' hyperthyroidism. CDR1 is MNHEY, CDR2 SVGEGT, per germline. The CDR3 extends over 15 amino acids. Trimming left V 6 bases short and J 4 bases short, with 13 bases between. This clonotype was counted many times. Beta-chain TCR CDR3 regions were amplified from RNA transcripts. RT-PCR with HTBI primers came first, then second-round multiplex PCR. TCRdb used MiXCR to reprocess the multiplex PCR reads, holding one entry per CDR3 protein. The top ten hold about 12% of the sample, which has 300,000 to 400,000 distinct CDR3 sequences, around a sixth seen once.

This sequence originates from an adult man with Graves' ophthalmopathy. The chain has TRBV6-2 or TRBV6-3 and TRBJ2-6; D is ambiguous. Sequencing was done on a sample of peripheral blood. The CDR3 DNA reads TGTGCCAGCAGCCCCGTGTGGACCGGGGCCAACGTCCTGACTTTC. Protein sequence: CASSPVWTGANVLTF.